This paragraph covers one T cell receptor beta chain sequence. This sample is part of a study of radiation and T cells in renal cell carcinoma. Sequencing used immunoSEQ multiplex PCR; TCRdb keeps in-frame clones, though not all of them. The sample lists 100,000 to 150,000 clones; about 88% were seen once. Germline trimming cut 6 bases from V and 3 bases from J; bases unmatched to any gene: 4. The length of the CDR3 is 15 residues. Germline assignment: CDR1 SGHTA and CDR2 FQGNSA. The time point here: blood 2 weeks post-SBRT. Treatment given: 15 Gy SBRT to primary tumor, nephrectomy 4 weeks later. This sample comprised blood, obtained from a patient whose treatment included radiotherapy and nephrectomy. The sequence derives from an older woman with renal cell carcinoma. The gene calls are TRBV7-2 and TRBJ2-2; 10 positions agree with TRBD2. DNA for the CDR3: TGTGCCAGCAGGGAAGCGGGGGGGCACACCGGGGAGCTGTTTTTT. Encoded protein: CASREAGGHTGELFF.